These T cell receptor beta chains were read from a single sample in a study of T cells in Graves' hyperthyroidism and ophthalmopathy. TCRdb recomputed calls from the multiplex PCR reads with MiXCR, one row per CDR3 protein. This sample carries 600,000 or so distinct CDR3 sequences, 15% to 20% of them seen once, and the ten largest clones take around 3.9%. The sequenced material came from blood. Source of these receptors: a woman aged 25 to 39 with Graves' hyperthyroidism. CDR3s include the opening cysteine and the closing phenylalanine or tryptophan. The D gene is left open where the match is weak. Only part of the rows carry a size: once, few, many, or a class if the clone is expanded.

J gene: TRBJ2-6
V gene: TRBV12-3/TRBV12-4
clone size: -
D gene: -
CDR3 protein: CASSLNIAGANVLTF
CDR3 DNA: TGTGCCAGCAGCCTGAACATAGCTGGGGCCAACGTCCTGACTTTC

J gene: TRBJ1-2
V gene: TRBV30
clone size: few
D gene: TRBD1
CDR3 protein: CAWAWDSLNYGYTF
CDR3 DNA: TGTGCCTGGGCCTGGGACAGCCTTAACTATGGCTACACCTTC

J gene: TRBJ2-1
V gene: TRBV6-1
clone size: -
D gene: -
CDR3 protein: CASSEGRYNEQFF
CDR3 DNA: TGTGCCAGCAGTGAGGGCAGATACAATGAGCAGTTCTTC

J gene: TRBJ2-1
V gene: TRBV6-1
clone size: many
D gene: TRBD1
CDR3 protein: CASRATGDHVEQFF
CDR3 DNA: TGTGCCAGCAGAGCGACAGGGGATCACGTTGAGCAGTTCTTC

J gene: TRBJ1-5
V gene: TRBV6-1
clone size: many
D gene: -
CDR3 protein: CASSETPGANQPQHF
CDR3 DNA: TGTGCCAGCAGTGAAACCCCGGGAGCAAATCAGCCCCAGCATTTT

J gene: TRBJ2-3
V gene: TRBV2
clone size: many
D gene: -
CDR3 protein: CASSGEDTQYF
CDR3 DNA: TGTGCCAGCAGCGGGGAGGATACGCAGTATTTT

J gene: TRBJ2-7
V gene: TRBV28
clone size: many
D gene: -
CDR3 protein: CASSFAGARDEQYF
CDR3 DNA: TGTGCCAGCAGTTTCGCAGGGGCGAGGGACGAGCAGTACTTC

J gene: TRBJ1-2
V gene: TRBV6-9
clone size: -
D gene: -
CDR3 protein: CASSFDSYNYGYTF
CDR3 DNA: TGTGCCAGCAGTTTCGACAGCTATAACTATGGCTACACCTTC

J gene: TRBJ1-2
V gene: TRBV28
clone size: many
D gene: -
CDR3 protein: CASGWGGYTF
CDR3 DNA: TGTGCCAGCGGATGGGGAGGCTACACCTTC

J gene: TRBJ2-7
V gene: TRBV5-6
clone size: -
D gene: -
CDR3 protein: CASSYDGGGRYEQYF
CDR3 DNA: TGTGCCAGCAGCTATGACGGGGGAGGCCGGTACGAGCAGTACTTC

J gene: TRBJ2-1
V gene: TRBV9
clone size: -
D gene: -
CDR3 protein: CASSVVSIPYNEQFF
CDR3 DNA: TGTGCCAGCAGCGTAGTAAGCATTCCCTACAATGAGCAGTTCTTC

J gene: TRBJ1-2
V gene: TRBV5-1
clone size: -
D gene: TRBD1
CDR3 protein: CASSSSTGWVVGYTF
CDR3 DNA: TGCGCCAGCAGCTCTTCGACAGGGTGGGTTGTTGGCTACACCTTC

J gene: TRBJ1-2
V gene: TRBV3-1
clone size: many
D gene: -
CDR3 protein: CASSPLGPSYGYTF
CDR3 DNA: TGTGCCAGCAGCCCCTTGGGCCCTAGCTATGGCTACACCTTC

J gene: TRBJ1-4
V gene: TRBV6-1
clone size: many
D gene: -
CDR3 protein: CANSAGKQPNEKLFF
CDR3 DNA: TGTGCCAACTCCGCGGGGAAACAGCCGAATGAAAAACTGTTTTTT

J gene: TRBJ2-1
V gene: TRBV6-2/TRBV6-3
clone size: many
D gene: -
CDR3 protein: CASSSRDRTYNEQFF
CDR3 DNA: TGTGCCAGCAGTTCCCGGGACCGAACCTACAATGAGCAGTTCTTC

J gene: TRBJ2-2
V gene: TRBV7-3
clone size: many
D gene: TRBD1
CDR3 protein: CASSLTQGANTGELFF
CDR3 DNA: TGTGCCAGCAGCTTAACCCAGGGGGCGAACACCGGGGAGCTGTTTTTT

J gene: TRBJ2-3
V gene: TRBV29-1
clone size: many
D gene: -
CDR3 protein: CSVEGGGTDTQYF
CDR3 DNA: TGCAGCGTTGAGGGTGGCGGTACAGATACGCAGTATTTT

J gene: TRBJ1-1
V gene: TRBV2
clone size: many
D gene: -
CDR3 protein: CASSQLDSYTEAFF
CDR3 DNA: TGTGCCAGCAGTCAATTGGACAGTTACACTGAAGCTTTCTTT

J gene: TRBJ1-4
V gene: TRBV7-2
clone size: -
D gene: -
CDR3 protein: CASSSQGLSTNEKLFF
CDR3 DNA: TGTGCCAGCAGCTCCCAAGGTCTTTCAACTAATGAAAAACTGTTTTTT

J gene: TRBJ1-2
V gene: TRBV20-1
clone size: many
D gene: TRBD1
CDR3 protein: CSARDRVMDGYTF
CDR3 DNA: TGCAGTGCTCGGGACAGGGTAATGGATGGCTACACCTTC